This TCR beta chain was recovered during a study of blood T cell repertoires in COVID-19. For the study at large: Both acute and convalescent COVID-19 samples were obtained from the United States, Italy and Spain.

In the source study's methods: From reference gene primer amplification, estimates of nucleated cell counts were derived. The protocol was immunoSEQ multiplex PCR, while the TCRdb copy is restricted to in-frame clones and leaves out a portion. V and J calls plus clone size are reproduced from that table; the DNA served to infer D and trimming. Of about 410,000 clones listed, around nine tenths are singletons. In germline, CDR1 is KGHSH, CDR2 LQKENI. J gave up 6 bases and V 2 bases, and 2 bases lay outside the gene matches. The CDR3 loop spans 16 amino acids. For this clone: Within the sample, other DNA sequences also encode this same CDR3.

Sequencing was performed on peripheral blood. This clonotype was obtained from a woman in her thirties or forties with COVID-19, enrolled during active disease. This rearrangement joins TRBV18 to TRBJ1-6; 12 bases match TRBD1. The DNA for the CDR3 is TGTGCCAGCTCACCAGGGACAGGGGGCGGTAATTCACCCCTCCACTTT. Translated, it gives CASSPGTGGGNSPLHF.